This TCR beta chain was captured by sequencing in a study of blood T cell repertoires in COVID-19. About the research overall: The United States, Italy and Spain were the sources of the acute and convalescent COVID-19 samples. The cDNA or gDNA used as material had been derived from T cells, B-cell-depleted T cells, or PBMCs.

This clone was counted only a few times. V shed 0 bases and J shed 6 bases, with 10 bases lying between them. Germline loops: CDR1 SGHTS, CDR2 YDEGEE. The CDR3 spans 14 residues. Per the original data handling: Quantification of nucleated cells was approximated via reference gene primer amplification. Some clones are missing from TCRdb's copy, which holds only in-frame ones; the method was immunoSEQ multiplex PCR. For V, J and clone size, that table is used; D and trimming come from the DNA. The sample has hundreds of thousands of clones, approximately 86% seen once. This clonotype originated in a woman in her sixties who had recovered from COVID-19. J is TRBJ1-5 and V is TRBV5-8; D perhaps matches TRBD1 (6 bases). The sequencing sample was made of peripheral blood. CDR3 bases: TGTGCCAGCAGCTTGGCAGGGGCTGGTCAGCCCCAGCATTTT. Amino acid sequence: CASSLAGAGQPQHF. Full variable domain (rest looked up from reference TRBV5-8 and TRBJ1-5): EAGVTQSPTHLIKTRGQQATLRCSPISGHTSVYWYQQALGLGLQFLLWYDEGEERNRGNFPPRFSGRQFPNYSSELNVNALELEDSALYLCASSLAGAGQPQHFGDGTRLSIL.